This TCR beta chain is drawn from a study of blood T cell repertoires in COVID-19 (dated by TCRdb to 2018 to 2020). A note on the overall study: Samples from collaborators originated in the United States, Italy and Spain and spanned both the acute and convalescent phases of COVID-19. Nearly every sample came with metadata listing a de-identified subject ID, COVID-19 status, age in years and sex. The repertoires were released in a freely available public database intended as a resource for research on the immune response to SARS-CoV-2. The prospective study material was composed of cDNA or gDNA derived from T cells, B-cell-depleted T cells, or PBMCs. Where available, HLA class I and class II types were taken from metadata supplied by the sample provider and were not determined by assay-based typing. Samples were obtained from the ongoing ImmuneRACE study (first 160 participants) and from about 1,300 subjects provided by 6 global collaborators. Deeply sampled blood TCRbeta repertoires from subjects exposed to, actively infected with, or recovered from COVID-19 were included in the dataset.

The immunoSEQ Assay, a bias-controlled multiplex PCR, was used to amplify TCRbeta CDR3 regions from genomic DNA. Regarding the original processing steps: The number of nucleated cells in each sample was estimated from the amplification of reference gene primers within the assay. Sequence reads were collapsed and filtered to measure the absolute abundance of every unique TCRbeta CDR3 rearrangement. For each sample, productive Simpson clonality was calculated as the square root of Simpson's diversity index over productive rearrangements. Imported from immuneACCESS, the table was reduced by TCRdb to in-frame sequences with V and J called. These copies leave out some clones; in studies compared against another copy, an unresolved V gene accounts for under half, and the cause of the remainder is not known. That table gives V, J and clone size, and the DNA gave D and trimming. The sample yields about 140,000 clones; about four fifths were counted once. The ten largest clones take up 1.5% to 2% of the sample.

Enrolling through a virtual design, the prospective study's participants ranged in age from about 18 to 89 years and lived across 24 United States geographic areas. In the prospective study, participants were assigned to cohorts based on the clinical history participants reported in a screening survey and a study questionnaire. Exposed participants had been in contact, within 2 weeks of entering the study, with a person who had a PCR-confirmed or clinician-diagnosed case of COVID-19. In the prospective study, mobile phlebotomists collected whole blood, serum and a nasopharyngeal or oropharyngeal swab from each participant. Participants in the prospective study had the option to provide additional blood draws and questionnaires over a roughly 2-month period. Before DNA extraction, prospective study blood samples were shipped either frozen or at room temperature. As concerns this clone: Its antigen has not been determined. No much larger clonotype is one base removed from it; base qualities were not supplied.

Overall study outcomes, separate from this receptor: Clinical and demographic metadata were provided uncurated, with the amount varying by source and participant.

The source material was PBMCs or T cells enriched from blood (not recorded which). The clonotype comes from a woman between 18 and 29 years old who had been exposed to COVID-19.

The sequence in DNA is TGTGCCAGCAGCTTAGACGGGAATTCACCCCTCCACTTT. Its translation reads: CASSLDGNSPLHF. The rearranged segments are TRBV7-9 and TRBJ1-6; no D gene is confidently identified. Including cysteine and phenylalanine, the CDR3 has 13 amino acids. The sequence is cut down to CDR3 DNA, 39 bases in frame from base 1. The germline V gene (reference sequence) supplies CDR1 SEHNR and CDR2 FQNEAQ. V is shortened by 1 base, J by 7 bases, and the region joining them spans 5 bases.